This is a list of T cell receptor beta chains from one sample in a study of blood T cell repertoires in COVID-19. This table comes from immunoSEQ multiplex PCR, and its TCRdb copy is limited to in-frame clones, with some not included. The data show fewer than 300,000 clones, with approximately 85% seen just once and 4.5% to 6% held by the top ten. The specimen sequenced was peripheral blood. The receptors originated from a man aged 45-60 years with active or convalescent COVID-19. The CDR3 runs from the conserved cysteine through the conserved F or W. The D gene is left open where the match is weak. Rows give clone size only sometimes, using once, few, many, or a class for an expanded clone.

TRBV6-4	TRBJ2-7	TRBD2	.	CASSSRTRLISYEQYF
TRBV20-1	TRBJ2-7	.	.	CSASGQKLPSYEQYF
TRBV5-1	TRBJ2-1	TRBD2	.	CASSLESGRVGNEQFF
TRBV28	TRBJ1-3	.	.	CASRPPLQGSGNTIYF
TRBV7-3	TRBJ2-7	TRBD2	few	CASSPSGTLSDEQYF
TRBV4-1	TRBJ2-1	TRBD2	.	CASSQGPSGADEQFF
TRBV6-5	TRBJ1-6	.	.	CASSYSPTSYNSPLHF
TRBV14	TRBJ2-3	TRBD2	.	CASSRDSGPRTDTQYF
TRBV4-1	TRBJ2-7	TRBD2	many	CASSQDKELAGEGEQYF
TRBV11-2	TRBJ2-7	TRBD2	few	CASSPGLVNEQYF
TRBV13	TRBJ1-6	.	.	CASSRGGGAYNSPLHF
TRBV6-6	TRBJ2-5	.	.	CASSYSNGLTQYF
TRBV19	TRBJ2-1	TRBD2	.	CASKTSGRARLNNEQFF
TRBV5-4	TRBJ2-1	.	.	CASSATTRNTYNEQFF
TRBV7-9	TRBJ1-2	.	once	CASSFSGAHYGYTF
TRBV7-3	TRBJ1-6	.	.	CASSLNGGGGNSPLHF
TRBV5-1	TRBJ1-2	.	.	CASSPSSEVPYGYTF
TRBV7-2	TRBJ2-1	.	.	CASSLGGGSNEQFF
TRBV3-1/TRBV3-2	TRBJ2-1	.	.	CASSPLSGGLNEQFF
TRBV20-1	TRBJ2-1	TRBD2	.	CSARLAGVRFF
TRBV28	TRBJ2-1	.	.	CASSFPFAGISYNEQFF
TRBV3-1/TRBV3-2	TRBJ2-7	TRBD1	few	CASSQDRQGRLYF
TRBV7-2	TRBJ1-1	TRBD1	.	CASSEIPGQLMNTEAFF
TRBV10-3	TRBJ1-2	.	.	CAISENQGRDYGYTF
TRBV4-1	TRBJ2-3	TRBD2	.	CASSPTSGRALGTDTQYF
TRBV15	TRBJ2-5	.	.	CATSRDTQETQYF
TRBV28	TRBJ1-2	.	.	CASSLGGGSGYGYTF
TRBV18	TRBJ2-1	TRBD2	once	CASSPIPGLAENNEQFF
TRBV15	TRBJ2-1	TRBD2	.	CATWRGREGEEQFF
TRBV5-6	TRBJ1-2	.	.	CASSLASVAGRYTF
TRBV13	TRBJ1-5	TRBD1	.	CASSLGTGNNQPQHF
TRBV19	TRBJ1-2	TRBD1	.	CASSPGQGRGSRHGYTF
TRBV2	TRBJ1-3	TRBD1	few	CASSGRLTGVSTGNTIYF
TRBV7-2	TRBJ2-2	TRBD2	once	CASSSAGGGTGELFF
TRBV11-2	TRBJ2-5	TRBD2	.	CASSLTGLAGGQETQYF
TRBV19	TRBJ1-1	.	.	CASRPRQAGMNTEAFF
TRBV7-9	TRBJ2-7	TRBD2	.	CASSLGGLAGSYEQYF
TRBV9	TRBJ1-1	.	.	CASSVAPRDTEAFF
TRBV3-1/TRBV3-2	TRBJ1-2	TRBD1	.	CASSSPGQANGYTF
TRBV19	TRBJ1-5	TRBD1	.	CASKDRGDQPQHF
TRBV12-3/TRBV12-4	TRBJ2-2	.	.	CASSLKAWELFF
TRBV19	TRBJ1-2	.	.	CASRWGGDGYTF
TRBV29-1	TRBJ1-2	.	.	CSVRGGPGGHGYTF
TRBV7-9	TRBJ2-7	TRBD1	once	CASSHRDSSYEQYF
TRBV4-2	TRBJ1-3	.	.	CASRAGGPGNTIYF
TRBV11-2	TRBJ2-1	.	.	CASSTLYEQFF
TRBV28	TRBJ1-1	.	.	CASSLWTLNTEAFF
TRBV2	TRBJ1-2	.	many	CASSVEGAAWGGYTF
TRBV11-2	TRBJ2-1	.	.	CASSEDGRTERNEQFF
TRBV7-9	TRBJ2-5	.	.	CASSLLEQGLEETQYF
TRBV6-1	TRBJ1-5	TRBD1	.	CASSGQGRYSNQPQHF
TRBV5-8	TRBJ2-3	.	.	CASSFGQSGTQYF
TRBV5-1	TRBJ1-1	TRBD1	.	CASRQDRGWTEAFF
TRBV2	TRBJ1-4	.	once	CASSARTAPNEKLFF
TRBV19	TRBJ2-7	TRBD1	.	CASSTSRGREQYF
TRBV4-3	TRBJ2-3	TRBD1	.	CASSQDGARKRGRTQYF
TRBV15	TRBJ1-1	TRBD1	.	CATSSGQGASAFF
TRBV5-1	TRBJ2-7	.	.	CASSLVTSYHEQYF
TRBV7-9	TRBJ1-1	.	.	CAGEPGHLEAFF